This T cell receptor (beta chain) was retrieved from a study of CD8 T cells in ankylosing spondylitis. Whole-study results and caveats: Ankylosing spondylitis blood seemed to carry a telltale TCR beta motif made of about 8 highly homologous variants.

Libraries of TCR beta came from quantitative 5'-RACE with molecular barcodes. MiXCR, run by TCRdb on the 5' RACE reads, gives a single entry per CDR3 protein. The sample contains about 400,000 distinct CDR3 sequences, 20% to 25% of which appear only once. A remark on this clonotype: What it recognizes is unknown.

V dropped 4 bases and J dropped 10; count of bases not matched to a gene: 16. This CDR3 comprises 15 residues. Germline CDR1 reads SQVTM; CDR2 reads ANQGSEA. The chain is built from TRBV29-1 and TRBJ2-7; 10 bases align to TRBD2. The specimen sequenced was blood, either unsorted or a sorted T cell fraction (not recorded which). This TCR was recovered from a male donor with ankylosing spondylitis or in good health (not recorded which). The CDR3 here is CSVVTGLAEIPGQYF. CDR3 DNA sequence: TGCAGCGTTGTAACTGGACTAGCGGAAATCCCGGGCCAGTACTTC.